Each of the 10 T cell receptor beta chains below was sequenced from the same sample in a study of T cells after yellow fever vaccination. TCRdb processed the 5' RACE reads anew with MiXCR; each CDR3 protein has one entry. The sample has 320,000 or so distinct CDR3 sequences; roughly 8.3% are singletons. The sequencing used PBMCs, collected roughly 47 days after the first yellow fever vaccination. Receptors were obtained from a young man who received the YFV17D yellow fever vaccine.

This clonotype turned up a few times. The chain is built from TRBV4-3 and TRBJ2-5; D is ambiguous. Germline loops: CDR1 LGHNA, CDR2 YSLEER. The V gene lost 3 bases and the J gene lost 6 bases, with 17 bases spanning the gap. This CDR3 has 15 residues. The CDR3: CASSHLWAIQQTQYF. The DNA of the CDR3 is TGCGCCAGCAGCCACCTATGGGCCATACAACAGACCCAGTACTTC.

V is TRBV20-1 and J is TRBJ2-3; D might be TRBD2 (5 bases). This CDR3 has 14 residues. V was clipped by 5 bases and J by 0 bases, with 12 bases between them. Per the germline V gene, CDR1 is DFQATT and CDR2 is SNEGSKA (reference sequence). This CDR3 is CSALDSRSTDTQYF. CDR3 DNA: TGCAGTGCTCTGGACTCCCGAAGCACAGATACGCAGTATTTT.

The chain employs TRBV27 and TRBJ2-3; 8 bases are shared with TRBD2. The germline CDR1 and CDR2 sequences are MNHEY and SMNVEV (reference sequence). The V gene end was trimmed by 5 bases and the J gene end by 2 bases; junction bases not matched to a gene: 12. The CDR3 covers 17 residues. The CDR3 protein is CASSPSAGDYNTDTQYF. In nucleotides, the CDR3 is TGTGCCAGCAGTCCCTCAGCGGGGGATTACAACACAGATACGCAGTATTTT.

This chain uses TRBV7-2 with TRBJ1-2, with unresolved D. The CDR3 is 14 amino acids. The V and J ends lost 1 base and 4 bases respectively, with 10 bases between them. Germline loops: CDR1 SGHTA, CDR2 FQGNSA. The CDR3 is CASSLEEDPYGYTF. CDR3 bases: TGTGCCAGCAGCTTAGAGGAGGACCCCTATGGCTACACCTTC. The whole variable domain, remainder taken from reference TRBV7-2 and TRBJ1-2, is GAGVSQSPSNKVTEKGKDVELRCDPISGHTALYWYRQSLGQGLEFLIYFQGNSAPDKSGLPSDRFSAERTGGSVSTLTIQRTQQEDSAVYLCASSLEEDPYGYTFGSGTRLTVV.

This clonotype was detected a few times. The CDR3 reads CASRFTGDTEAFF. CDR3 nucleotides: TGCGCCAGCAGATTTACAGGGGACACTGAAGCTTTCTTT. The chain joins TRBV5-1 to TRBJ1-1; 7 nucleotides agree with TRBD1. The germline V gene has CDR1 SGHRS and CDR2 YFSETQ. V lost 5 bases, J lost 3 bases, and 4 bases stayed unmatched. The CDR3 extends over 13 amino acids. The whole variable domain, remainder taken from reference TRBV5-1 and TRBJ1-1, is KAGVTQTPRYLIKTRGQQVTLSCSPISGHRSVSWYQQTPGQGLQFLFEYFSETQRNKGNFPGRFSGRQFSNSRSEMNVSTLELGDSALYLCASRFTGDTEAFFGQGTRLTVV.

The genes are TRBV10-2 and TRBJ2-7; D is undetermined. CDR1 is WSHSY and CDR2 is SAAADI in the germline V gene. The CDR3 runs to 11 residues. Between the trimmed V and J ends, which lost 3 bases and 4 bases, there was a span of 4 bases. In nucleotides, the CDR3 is TGCGCCAGCAGTGACATGTACGAGCAGTACTTC. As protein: CASSDMYEQYF.

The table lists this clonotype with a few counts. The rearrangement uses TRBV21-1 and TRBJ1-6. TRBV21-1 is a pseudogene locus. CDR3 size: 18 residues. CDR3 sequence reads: CASSKVGVYRQGDSPLHF. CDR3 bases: TGTGCCAGCAGCAAAGTTGGTGTATATAGGCAGGGCGATTCACCCCTCCACTTT.

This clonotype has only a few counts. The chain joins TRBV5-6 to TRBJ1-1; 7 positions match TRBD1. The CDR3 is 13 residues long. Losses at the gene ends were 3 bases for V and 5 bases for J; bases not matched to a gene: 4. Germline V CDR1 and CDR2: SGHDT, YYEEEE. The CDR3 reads CASSWDSETEAFF. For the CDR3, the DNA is TGTGCCAGCAGCTGGGACAGCGAAACTGAAGCTTTCTTT.

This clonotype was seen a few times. This CDR3 reads CSARDVGRATDTQYF. The CDR3 DNA reads as TGCAGTGCTAGAGATGTGGGCAGGGCGACAGATACGCAGTATTTT. V and J are TRBV20-1 and TRBJ2-3; D is possibly TRBD1 (5 bases). The CDR3 is 15 residues long. V lost 0 bases, J lost 3 bases, and 13 bases lay in between. Germline assignment: CDR1 DFQATT and CDR2 SNEGSKA (reference sequence).

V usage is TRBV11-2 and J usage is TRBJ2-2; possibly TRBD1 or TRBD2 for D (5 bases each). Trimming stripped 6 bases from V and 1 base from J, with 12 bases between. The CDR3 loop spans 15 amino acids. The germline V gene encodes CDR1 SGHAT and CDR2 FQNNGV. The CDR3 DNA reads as TGTGCCAGCAGGACCGGGACCCTGAACACCGGGGAGCTGTTTTTT. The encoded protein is CASRTGTLNTGELFF.